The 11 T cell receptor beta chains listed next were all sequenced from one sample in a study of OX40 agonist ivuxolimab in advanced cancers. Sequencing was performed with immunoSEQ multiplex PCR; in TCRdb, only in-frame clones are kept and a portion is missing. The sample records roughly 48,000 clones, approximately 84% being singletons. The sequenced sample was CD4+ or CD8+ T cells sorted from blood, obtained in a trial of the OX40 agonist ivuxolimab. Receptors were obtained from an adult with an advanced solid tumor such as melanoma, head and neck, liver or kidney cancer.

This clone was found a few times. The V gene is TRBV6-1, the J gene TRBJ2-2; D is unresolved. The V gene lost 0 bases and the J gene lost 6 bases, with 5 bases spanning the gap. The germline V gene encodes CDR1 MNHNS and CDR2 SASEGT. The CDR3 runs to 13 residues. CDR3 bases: TGTGCCAGCAGTGAAGCCCCGTCCGGGGAGCTGTTTTTT. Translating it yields CASSEAPSGELFF.

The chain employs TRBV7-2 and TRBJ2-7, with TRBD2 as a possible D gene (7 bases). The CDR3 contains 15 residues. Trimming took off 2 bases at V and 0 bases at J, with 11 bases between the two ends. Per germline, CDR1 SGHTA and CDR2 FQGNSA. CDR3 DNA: TGTGCCAGCAGCTTAACAGGGAGGGGCTCCTACGAGCAGTACTTC. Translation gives CASSLTGRGSYEQYF. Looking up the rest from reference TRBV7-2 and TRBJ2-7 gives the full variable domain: GAGVSQSPSNKVTEKGKDVELRCDPISGHTALYWYRQSLGQGLEFLIYFQGNSAPDKSGLPSDRFSAERTGGSVSTLTIQRTQQEDSAVYLCASSLTGRGSYEQYFGPGTRLTVT.

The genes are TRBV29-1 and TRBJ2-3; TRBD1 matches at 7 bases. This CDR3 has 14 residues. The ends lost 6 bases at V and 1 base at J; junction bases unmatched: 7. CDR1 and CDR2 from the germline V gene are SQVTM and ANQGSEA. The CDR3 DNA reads TGCAGCGTGGCACAGGGGTTCGGCACAGATACGCAGTATTTT. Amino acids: CSVAQGFGTDTQYF.

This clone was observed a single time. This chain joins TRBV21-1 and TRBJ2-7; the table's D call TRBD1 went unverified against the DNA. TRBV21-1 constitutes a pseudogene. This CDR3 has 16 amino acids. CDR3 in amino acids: CASSSFLGQGVCEQYF. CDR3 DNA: TGTGCCAGCAGCTCCTTTTTAGGACAGGGGGTATGCGAGCAGTACTTC.

The CDR3 region has the DNA TGTGCCAGCAGCTACCGGACCAGGAACACCGGGGAGCTGTTTTTT. It specifies CASSYRTRNTGELFF. V and J are TRBV5-8 and TRBJ2-2; no definite D call. Trimming took 3 bases from V and 1 from J, leaving 10 bases between them. The V gene's germline CDR1 is SGHTS and CDR2 YDEGEE. CDR3 length: 15 residues.

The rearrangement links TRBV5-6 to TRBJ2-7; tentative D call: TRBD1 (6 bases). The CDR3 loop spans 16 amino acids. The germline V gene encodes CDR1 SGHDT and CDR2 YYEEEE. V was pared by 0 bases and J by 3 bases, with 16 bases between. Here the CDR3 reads CASSLGLGAPSYEQYF. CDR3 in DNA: TGTGCCAGCAGCTTGGGGCTGGGGGCACCCAGCTACGAGCAGTACTTC.

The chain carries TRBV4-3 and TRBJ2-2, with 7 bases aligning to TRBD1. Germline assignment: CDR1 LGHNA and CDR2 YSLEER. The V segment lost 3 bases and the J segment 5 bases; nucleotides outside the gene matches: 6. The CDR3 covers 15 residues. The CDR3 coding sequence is TGCGCCAGCAGCCATGGGGACAGAGATACCGGGGAGCTGTTTTTT. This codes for CASSHGDRDTGELFF.

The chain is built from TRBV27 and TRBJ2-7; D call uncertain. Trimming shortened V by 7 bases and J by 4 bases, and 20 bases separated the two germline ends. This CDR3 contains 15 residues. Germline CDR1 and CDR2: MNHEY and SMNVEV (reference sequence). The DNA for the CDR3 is TGTGCCAGCATCCCCGACTCCTGCGAGACGTACGAGCAGTACTTC. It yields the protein CASIPDSCETYEQYF.

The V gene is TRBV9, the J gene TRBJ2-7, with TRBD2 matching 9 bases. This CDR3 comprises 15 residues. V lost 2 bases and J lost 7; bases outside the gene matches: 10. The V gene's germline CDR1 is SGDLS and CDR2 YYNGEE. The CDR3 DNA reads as TGTGCCAGCAGCGTTAGCGGGAGTAACTCTCCAGAGCAGTACTTC. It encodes CASSVSGSNSPEQYF.

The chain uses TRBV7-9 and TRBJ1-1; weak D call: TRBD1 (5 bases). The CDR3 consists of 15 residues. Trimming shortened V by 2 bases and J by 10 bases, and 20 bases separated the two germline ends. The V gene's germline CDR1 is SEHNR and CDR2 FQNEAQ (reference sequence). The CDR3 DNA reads TGTGCCAGCAGCTTACTAAGTCAGGGCCCCGCCAGAGCTTTCTTT. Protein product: CASSLLSQGPARAFF.

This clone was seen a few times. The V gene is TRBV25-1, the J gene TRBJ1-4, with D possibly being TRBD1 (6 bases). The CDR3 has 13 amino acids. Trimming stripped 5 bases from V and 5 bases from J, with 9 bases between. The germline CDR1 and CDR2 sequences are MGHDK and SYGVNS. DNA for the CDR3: TGTGCCAGCAGTCTGGGGGCCAATGAAAAACTGTTTTTT. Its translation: CASSLGANEKLFF.